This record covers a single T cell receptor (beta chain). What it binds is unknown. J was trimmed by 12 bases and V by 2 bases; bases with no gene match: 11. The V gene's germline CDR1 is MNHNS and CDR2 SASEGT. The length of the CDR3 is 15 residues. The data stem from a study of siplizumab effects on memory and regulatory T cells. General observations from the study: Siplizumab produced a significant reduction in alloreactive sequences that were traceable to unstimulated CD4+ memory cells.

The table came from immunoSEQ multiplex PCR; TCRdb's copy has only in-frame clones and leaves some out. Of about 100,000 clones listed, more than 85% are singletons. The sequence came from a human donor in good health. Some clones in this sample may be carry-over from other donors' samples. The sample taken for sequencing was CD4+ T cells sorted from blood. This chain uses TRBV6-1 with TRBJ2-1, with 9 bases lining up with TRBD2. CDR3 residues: CASSEIAGVVTGQFF. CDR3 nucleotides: TGTGCCAGCAGTGAAATAGCGGGAGTTGTGACGGGGCAGTTCTTC.